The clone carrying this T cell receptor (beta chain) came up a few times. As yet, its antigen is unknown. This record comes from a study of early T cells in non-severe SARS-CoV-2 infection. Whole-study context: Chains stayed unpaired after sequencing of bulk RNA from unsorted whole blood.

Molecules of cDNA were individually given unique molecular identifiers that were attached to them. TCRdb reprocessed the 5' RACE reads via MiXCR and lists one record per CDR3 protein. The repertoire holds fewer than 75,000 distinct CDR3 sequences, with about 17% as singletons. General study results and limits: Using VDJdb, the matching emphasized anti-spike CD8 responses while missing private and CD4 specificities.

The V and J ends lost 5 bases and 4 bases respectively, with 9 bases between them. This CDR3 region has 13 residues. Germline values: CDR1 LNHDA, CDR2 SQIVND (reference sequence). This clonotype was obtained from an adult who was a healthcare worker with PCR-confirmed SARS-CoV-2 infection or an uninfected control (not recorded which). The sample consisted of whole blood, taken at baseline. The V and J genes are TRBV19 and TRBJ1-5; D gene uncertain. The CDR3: CASSFSKNQPQHF. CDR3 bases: TGTGCCAGTAGTTTCAGCAAGAATCAGCCCCAGCATTTT.